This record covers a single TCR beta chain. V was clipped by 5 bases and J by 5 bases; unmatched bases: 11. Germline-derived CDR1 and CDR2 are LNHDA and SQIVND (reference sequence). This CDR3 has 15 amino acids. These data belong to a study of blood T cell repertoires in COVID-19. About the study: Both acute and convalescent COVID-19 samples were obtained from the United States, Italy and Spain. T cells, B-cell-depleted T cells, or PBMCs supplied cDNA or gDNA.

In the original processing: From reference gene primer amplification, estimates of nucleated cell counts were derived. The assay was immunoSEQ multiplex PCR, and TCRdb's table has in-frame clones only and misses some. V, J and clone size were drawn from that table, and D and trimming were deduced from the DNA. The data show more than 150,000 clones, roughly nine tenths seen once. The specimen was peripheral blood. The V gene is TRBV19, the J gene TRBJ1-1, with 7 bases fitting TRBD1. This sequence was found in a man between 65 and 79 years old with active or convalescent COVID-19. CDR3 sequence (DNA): TGTGCCAGTAGTCCACGGACAAGGGGGCGGACTGAAGCTTTCTTT. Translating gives CASSPRTRGRTEAFF.